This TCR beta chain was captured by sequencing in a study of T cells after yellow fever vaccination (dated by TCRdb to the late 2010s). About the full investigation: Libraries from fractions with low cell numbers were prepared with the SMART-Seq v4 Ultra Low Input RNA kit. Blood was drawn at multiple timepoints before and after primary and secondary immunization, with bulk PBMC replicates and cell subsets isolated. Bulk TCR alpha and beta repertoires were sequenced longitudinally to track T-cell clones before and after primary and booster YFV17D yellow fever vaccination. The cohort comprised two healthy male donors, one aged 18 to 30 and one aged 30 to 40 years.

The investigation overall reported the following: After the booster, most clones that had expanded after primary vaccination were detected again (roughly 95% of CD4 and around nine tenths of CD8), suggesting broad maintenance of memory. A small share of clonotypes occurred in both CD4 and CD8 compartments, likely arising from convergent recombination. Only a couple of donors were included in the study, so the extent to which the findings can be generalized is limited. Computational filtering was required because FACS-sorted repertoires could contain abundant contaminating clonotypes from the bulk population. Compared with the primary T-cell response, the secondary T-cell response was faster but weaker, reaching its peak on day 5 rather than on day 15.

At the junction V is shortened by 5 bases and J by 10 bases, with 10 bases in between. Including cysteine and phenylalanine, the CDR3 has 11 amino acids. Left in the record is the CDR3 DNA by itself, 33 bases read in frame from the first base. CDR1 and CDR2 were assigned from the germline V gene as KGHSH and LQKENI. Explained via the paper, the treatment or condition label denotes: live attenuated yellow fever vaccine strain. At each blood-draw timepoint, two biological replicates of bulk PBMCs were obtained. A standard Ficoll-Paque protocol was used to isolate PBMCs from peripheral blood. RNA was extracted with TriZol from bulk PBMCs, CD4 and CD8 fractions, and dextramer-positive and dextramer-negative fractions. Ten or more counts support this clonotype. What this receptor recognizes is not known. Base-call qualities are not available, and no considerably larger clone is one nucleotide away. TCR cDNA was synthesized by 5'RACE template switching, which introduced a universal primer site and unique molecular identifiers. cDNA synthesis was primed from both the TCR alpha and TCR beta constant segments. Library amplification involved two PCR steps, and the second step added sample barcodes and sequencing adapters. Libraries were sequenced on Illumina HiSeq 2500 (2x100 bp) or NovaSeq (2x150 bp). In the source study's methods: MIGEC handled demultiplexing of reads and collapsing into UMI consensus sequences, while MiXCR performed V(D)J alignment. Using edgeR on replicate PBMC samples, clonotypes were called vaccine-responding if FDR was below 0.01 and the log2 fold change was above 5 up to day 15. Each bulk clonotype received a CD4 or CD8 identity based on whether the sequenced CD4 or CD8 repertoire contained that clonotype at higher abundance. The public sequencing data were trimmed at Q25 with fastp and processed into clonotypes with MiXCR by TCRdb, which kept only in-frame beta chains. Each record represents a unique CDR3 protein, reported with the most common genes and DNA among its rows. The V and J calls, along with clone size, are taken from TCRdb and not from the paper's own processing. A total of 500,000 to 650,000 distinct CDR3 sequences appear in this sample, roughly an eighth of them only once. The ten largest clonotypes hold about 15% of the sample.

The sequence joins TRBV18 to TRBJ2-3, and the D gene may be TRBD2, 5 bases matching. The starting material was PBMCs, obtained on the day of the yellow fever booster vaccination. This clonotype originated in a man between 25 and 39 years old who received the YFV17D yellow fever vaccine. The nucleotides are TGTGCCAGCTCAGTTCAGGAGGCGCAGTATTTT. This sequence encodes CASSVQEAQYF. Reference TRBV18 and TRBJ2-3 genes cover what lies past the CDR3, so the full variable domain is NAGVMQNPRHLVRRRGQEARLRCSPMKGHSHVYWYRQLPEEGLKFMVYLQKENIIDESGMPKERFSAEFPKEGPSILRIQQVVRGDSAAYFCASSVQEAQYFGPGTRLTVL.